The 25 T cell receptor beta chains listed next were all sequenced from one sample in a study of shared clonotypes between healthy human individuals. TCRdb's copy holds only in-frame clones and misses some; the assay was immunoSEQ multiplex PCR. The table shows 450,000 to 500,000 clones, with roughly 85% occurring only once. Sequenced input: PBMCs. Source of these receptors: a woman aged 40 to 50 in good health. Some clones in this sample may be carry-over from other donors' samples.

CDR3 amino acids: CASSLAWADTQYF. CDR3 coding DNA: TGTGCCAGCAGCCTAGCTTGGGCAGATACGCAGTATTTT. The chain recombines TRBV6-1 with TRBJ2-3; D is possibly TRBD2 (5 bases). The CDR3 has 13 residues. The germline CDR1 and CDR2 sequences are MNHNS and SASEGT. V lost 6 bases and J 4 bases, leaving 11 bases between the germline ends.

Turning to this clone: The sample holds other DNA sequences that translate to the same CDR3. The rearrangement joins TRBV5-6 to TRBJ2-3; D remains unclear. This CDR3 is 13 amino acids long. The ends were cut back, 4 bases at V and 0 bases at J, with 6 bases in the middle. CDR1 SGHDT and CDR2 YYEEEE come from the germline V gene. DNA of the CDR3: TGTGCCAGCAGCCTAGTCAGCACAGATACGCAGTATTTT. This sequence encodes CASSLVSTDTQYF.

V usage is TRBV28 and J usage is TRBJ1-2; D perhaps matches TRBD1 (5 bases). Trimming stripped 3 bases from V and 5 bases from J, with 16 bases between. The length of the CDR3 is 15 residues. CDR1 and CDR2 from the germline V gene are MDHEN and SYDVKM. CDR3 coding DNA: TGTGCCAGCAGTTTGCCTGGGACTCCGTATTATGGCTACACCTTC. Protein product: CASSLPGTPYYGYTF.

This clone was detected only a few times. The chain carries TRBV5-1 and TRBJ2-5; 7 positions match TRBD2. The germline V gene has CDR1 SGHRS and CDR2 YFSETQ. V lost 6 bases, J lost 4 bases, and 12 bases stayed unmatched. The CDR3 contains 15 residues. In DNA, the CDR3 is TGCGCCAGCACCAACCAGCGGGGCCTGGGAGAGACCCAGTACTTC. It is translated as CASTNQRGLGETQYF. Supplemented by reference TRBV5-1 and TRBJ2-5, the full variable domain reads KAGVTQTPRYLIKTRGQQVTLSCSPISGHRSVSWYQQTPGQGLQFLFEYFSETQRNKGNFPGRFSGRQFSNSRSEMNVSTLELGDSALYLCASTNQRGLGETQYFGPGTRLLVL.

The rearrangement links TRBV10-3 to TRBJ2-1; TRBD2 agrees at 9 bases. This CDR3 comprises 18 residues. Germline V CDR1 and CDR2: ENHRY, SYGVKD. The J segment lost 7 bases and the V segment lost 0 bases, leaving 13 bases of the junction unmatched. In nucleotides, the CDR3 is TGTGCCATCAGTGAGTCGAGGGGAATTAGCGGGAGTTTAAATGAGCAGTTCTTC. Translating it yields CAISESRGISGSLNEQFF.

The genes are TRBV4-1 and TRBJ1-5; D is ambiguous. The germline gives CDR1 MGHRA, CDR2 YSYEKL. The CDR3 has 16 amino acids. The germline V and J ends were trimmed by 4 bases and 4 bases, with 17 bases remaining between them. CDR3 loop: CASSLSSGSYNQPQHF. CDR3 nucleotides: TGCGCCAGCAGCCTATCGTCCGGGAGCTATAATCAGCCCCAGCATTTT.

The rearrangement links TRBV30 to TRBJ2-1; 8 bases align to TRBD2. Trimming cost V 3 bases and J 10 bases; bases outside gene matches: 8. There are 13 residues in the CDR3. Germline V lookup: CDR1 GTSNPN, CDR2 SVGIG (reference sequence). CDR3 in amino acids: CAWREGLVGEQFF. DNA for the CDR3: TGTGCCTGGAGGGAGGGACTAGTCGGGGAGCAGTTCTTC.

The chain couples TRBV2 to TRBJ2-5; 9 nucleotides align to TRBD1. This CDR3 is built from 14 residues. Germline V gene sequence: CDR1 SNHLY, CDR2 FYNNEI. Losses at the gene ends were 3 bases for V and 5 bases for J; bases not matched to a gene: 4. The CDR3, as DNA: TGTGCCAGCAGTGATGAACAGGGGGCTGAGACCCAGTACTTC. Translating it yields CASSDEQGAETQYF.

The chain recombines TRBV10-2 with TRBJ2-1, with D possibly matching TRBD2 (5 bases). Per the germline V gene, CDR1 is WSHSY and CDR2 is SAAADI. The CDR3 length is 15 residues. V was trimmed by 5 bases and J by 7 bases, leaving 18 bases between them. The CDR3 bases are TGCGCCAGCAGTCACAAAGGGTTTAGGAGGAATGAGCAGTTCTTC. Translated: CASSHKGFRRNEQFF.

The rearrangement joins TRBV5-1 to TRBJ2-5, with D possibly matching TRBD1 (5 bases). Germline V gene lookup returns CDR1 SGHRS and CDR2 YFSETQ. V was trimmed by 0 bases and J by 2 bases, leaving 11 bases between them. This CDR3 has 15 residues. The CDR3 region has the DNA TGCGCCAGCAGCTTGGCTTCAGGGCCACAAGAGACCCAGTACTTC. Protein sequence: CASSLASGPQETQYF.

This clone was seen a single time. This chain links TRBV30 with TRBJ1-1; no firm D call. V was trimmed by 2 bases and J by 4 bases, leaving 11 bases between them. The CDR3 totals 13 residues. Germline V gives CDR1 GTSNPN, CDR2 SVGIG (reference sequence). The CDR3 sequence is CAWSQEEGTEAFF. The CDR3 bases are TGTGCCTGGAGTCAGGAGGAGGGCACTGAAGCTTTCTTT.

CDR3 nucleotides: TGTGCCAGCAGTGACACATCCACCTACAATGAGCAGTTCTTC. Translating gives CASSDTSTYNEQFF. The chain employs TRBV6-1 and TRBJ2-1; D is unresolved. This CDR3 is 14 amino acids long. V dropped 3 bases and J dropped 2 bases, with 8 bases sitting between them. CDR1 and CDR2 (germline): MNHNS, SASEGT.

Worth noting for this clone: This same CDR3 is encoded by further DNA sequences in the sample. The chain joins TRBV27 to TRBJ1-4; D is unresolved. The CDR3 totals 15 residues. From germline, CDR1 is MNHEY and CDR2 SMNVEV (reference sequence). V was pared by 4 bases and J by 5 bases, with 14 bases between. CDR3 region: CASSSRLLGNEKLFF. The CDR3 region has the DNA TGTGCCAGCAGTTCAAGGCTTTTGGGGAATGAAAAACTGTTTTTT.

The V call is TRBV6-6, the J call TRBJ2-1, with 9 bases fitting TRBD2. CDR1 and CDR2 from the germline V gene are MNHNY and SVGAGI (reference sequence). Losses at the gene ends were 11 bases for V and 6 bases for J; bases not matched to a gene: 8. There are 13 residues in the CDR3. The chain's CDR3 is CAGAGGTINEQFF. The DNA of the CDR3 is TGTGCCGGAGCGGGAGGAACTATCAATGAGCAGTTCTTC.

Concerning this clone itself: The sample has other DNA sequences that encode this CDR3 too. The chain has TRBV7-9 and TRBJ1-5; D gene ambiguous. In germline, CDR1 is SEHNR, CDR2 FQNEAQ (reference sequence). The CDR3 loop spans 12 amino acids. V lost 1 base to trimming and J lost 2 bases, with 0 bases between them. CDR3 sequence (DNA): TGTGCCAGCAGCTTAGGCAATCAGCCCCAGCATTTT. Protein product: CASSLGNQPQHF.

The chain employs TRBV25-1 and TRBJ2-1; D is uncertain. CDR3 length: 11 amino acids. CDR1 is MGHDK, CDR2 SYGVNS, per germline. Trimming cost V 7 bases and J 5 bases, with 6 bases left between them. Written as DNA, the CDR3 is TGTGCCAGCACAATTAACAATGAGCAGTTCTTC. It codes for CASTINNEQFF.

CDR3 residues: CAISEFQGPWYGYTF. The CDR3, as DNA: TGTGCCATCAGTGAGTTCCAGGGGCCGTGGTATGGCTACACCTTC. The chain links TRBV10-3 to TRBJ1-2; a possible D gene is TRBD1 (6 bases). CDR1 is ENHRY, CDR2 SYGVKD, per germline. V was pared by 1 base and J by 5 bases, with 14 bases between. The CDR3 loop spans 15 amino acids.

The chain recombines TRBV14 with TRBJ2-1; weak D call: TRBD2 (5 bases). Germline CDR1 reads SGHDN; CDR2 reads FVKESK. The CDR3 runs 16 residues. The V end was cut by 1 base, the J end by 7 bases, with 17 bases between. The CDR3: CASSQAGLAWRNEQFF. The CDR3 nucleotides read TGTGCCAGCAGCCAAGCCGGGCTAGCTTGGCGAAATGAGCAGTTCTTC.

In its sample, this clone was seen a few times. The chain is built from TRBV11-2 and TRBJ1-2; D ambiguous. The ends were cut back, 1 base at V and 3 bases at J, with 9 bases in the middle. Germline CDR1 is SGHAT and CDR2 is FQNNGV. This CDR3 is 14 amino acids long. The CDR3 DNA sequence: TGTGCCAGCAGCTTAGTTCCAGGTTACTATGGCTACACCTTC. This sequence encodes CASSLVPGYYGYTF.

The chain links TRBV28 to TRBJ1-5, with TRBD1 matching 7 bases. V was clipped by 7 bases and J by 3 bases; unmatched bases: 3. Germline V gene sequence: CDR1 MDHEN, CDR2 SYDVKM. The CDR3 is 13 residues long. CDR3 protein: CASKTGTNQPQHF. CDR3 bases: TGTGCCAGCAAGACAGGGACCAATCAGCCCCAGCATTTT.

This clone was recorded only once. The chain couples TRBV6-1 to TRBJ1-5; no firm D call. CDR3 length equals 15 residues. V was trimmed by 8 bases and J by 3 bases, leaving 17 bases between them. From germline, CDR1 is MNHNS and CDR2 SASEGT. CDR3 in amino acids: CASSPEAAYNQPQHF. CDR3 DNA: TGTGCCAGCTCCCCCGAGGCAGCCTACAATCAGCCCCAGCATTTT.

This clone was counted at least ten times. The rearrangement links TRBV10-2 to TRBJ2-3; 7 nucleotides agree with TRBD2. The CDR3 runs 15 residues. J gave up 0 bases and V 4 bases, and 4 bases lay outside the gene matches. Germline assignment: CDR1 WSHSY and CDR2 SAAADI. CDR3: CASSVTSESTDTQYF. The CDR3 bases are TGCGCCAGCAGTGTAACTAGCGAGAGCACAGATACGCAGTATTTT.

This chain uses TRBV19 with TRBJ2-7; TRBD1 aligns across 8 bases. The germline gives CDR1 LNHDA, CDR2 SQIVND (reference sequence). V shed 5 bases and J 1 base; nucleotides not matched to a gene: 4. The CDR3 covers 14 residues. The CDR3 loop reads CASSAGQASYEQYF. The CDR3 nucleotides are TGTGCCAGTAGTGCGGGACAGGCTTCCTACGAGCAGTACTTC.

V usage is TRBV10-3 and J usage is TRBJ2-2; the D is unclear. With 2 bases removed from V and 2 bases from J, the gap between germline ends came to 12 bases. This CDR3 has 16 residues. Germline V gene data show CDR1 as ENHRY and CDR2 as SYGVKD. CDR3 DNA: TGTGCCATCAGTGAGCCGAGACAACGAAACACCGGGGAGCTGTTTTTT. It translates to CAISEPRQRNTGELFF.

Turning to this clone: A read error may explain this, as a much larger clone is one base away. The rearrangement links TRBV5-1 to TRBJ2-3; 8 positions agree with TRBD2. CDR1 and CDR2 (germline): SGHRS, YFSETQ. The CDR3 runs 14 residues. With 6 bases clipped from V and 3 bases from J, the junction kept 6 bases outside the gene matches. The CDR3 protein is CASTPGGATDTQYF. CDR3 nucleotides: TGCGCCAGCACCCCGGGAGGGGCAACAGATACGCAGTATTTT.